This T cell receptor beta chain was obtained from a study of a mutant IDH1 vaccine in newly diagnosed glioma. Across the whole study: Scheduled for weeks 1, 3, 5, 7, 11, 15, 19 and 23, eight vaccinations were given to patients. It was radiotherapy, temozolomide, or both that patients received previously, with most receiving both.

CDR1 is SGHRS, CDR2 YFSETQ, per germline. V was trimmed by 7 bases and J by 3 bases, leaving 10 bases between them. This CDR3 comprises 13 residues. Clones were read by immunoSEQ multiplex PCR, and TCRdb kept only the in-frame ones, dropping some. The table records under 35,000 clones, about 90% of them present only once. As regards this clone: Antigen: not known.

The time point: week 11, during vaccination. Alongside topical imiquimod, each dose of vaccine comprised 300 ug of mutant IDH1 20-mer peptide. Source: PBMCs, taken from a glioma patient whose treatment included an IDH1 peptide vaccine. The TCR sequence derives from a man younger than 30 with glioma. V is TRBV5-1 and J is TRBJ1-4; no clear D. DNA of the CDR3: TGCGCCAGCCGGATAGGCTCTAATGAAAAACTGTTTTTT. Protein product: CASRIGSNEKLFF.